The sequence of this T cell receptor beta chain was determined in a study of vaccination effects on CD4 cells after COVID-19. Findings and limits, study-wide: Few convalescent patients, and no early post-infection timepoints, were available to the study.

This clone was counted only a few times. Its cognate antigen is unknown. This CDR3 has 15 amino acids. Germline V gene lookup returns CDR1 LNHDA and CDR2 SQIVND (reference sequence). Trimming stripped 5 bases from V and 2 bases from J, with 12 bases between. Antigen-specific CD4+ T cells were expanded with viral peptide pools in the ViraFEST assay before sequencing. With 10 to 11 days of culture completed, CD4+ T cells were isolated. The study found no prior SARS-CoV-2 infection in the vaccine recipients, who tested negative for nucleocapsid antibodies. For each well, two million PBMC were cultured with roughly 9.2 IU/ml IL-2 and roughly 9.2 ug/ml peptides. Cells had half their medium changed to IL-2 medium on days 3 and 7. TCRdb's table, derived via immunoSEQ multiplex PCR, lists solely in-frame clones and lacks some. Among roughly 20,000 clones, 65% to 80% were seen once, and the ten largest hold 11%.

This clonotype was sampled from a human donor who received a COVID-19 vaccine. The sequences come from CD4+ T cells from PBMCs cultured with HCoV-NL63 spike peptides, collected before COVID-19 vaccination. The chain combines TRBV19 with TRBJ2-2, with a weak D call TRBD1 (6 bases). The CDR3 region is CASSGPGANTGELFF. The CDR3 DNA is TGTGCCAGTAGTGGGCCAGGGGCCAACACCGGGGAGCTGTTTTTT.